Listed below are T cell receptor beta chains from one sample, sequenced in a study of blood T cell repertoires in COVID-19. Using immunoSEQ multiplex PCR, the repertoire was profiled, and TCRdb retains in-frame clones only, with some absent. The sample includes 150,000 to 200,000 clones, 86% of them seen just once. The sequenced material came from PBMCs or T cells enriched from blood (not recorded which). These receptors all come from a woman aged 25 to 39 who had recovered from COVID-19. Each CDR3 is given with its conserved first and last residue. Fields, in order: clone size, D gene, V gene, J gene, CDR3 protein, CDR3 DNA. D genes are given only for firm matches. Clone size appears in some rows only: once, few, many, or a class for an expanded clone.

clone size: NA; D gene: TRBD1; V gene: TRBV19; J gene: TRBJ1-1; CDR3 protein: CASSTQGASGFF; CDR3 DNA: TGTGCCAGTAGTACCCAGGGGGCGTCGGGTTTCTTT
clone size: NA; D gene: TRBD1; V gene: TRBV11-2; J gene: TRBJ1-4; CDR3 protein: CASSVIQGARKLFF; CDR3 DNA: TGTGCCAGCAGCGTAATTCAGGGGGCGCGGAAACTGTTTTTT
clone size: NA; D gene: TRBD1; V gene: TRBV5-6; J gene: TRBJ1-5; CDR3 protein: CASSLGQGMGNQPQHF; CDR3 DNA: TGTGCCAGCAGCTTGGGACAGGGAATGGGCAATCAGCCCCAGCATTTT
clone size: NA; D gene: TRBD2; V gene: TRBV5-4; J gene: TRBJ2-3; CDR3 protein: CASSLAGWNTDTQYF; CDR3 DNA: TGTGCCAGCAGCTTAGCGGGGTGGAACACAGATACGCAGTATTTT
clone size: NA; D gene: NA; V gene: TRBV6-5; J gene: TRBJ2-2; CDR3 protein: CASKERVPTGELFF; CDR3 DNA: TGTGCCAGCAAGGAGCGGGTCCCGACCGGGGAGCTGTTTTTT
clone size: NA; D gene: NA; V gene: TRBV19; J gene: TRBJ2-2; CDR3 protein: CASSTSGNLNTGELFF; CDR3 DNA: TGTGCCAGTAGTACATCCGGGAACCTTAACACCGGGGAGCTGTTTTTT
clone size: NA; D gene: TRBD1; V gene: TRBV10-3; J gene: TRBJ2-7; CDR3 protein: CANSQDRGYEQYF; CDR3 DNA: TGTGCCAACTCCCAGGACAGGGGTTACGAGCAGTACTTC
clone size: NA; D gene: NA; V gene: TRBV7-9; J gene: TRBJ1-3; CDR3 protein: CASSLATGQGGNTIYF; CDR3 DNA: TGTGCCAGCAGCTTAGCGACGGGCCAGGGTGGAAACACCATATATTTT
clone size: NA; D gene: TRBD2; V gene: TRBV5-1; J gene: TRBJ2-3; CDR3 protein: CASSLARRESSDTQYF; CDR3 DNA: TGCGCCAGCAGCTTGGCTCGGCGGGAGTCGTCAGATACGCAGTATTTT
clone size: NA; D gene: NA; V gene: TRBV2; J gene: TRBJ2-1; CDR3 protein: CATWVGGGSNEQFF; CDR3 DNA: TGTGCCACCTGGGTGGGAGGCGGGTCAAATGAGCAGTTCTTC
clone size: NA; D gene: TRBD1; V gene: TRBV30; J gene: TRBJ2-1; CDR3 protein: CAWTMTGLNGQFF; CDR3 DNA: TGTGCCTGGACCATGACAGGGCTAAATGGGCAGTTCTTC
clone size: NA; D gene: TRBD2; V gene: TRBV6-5; J gene: TRBJ2-7; CDR3 protein: CASSYSREGEEQYF; CDR3 DNA: TGTGCCAGCAGTTACTCTCGGGAGGGTGAAGAGCAGTACTTC
clone size: NA; D gene: NA; V gene: TRBV4-1; J gene: TRBJ2-7; CDR3 protein: CASSQVSGEAYEQYF; CDR3 DNA: TGCGCCAGCAGCCAAGTTTCGGGGGAAGCCTACGAGCAGTACTTC
clone size: few; D gene: TRBD2; V gene: TRBV2; J gene: TRBJ2-3; CDR3 protein: CASSEGLGTSGRLTDTQYF; CDR3 DNA: TGTGCCAGCAGTGAAGGTCTTGGGACTAGCGGGAGACTCACAGATACGCAGTATTTT
clone size: NA; D gene: TRBD1; V gene: TRBV30; J gene: TRBJ1-6; CDR3 protein: CAWSVWDSEPSPLHF; CDR3 DNA: TGTGCCTGGAGTGTATGGGACAGTGAACCTTCACCCCTCCACTTT
clone size: NA; D gene: TRBD2; V gene: TRBV11-2; J gene: TRBJ2-1; CDR3 protein: CASSFGTNYNEQFF; CDR3 DNA: TGTGCCAGCAGCTTTGGGACTAACTACAATGAGCAGTTCTTC
clone size: once; D gene: TRBD2; V gene: TRBV7-3; J gene: TRBJ2-1; CDR3 protein: CASSPGLAGVNEQFF; CDR3 DNA: TGTGCCAGCAGCCCGGGACTAGCGGGAGTCAATGAGCAGTTCTTC
clone size: NA; D gene: NA; V gene: TRBV7-2; J gene: TRBJ2-5; CDR3 protein: CASSLARVWETQYF; CDR3 DNA: TGTGCCAGCAGCTTAGCGCGGGTGTGGGAGACCCAGTACTTC
clone size: NA; D gene: NA; V gene: TRBV19; J gene: TRBJ1-2; CDR3 protein: CASSPTTGLFYGYTF; CDR3 DNA: TGTGCCAGTAGTCCCACGACAGGTCTCTTTTATGGCTACACCTTC
clone size: NA; D gene: TRBD2; V gene: TRBV4-1; J gene: TRBJ2-1; CDR3 protein: CASSQVFPTSGGNNEQFF; CDR3 DNA: TGCGCCAGCAGCCAAGTATTTCCGACTAGCGGAGGGAACAATGAGCAGTTCTTC
clone size: NA; D gene: TRBD1; V gene: TRBV6-6; J gene: TRBJ2-7; CDR3 protein: CASRTGQGAYEQYF; CDR3 DNA: TGTGCCAGCAGGACGGGACAGGGAGCCTACGAGCAGTACTTC
clone size: few; D gene: TRBD1; V gene: TRBV27; J gene: TRBJ1-4; CDR3 protein: CASTVAGTGNEKLFF; CDR3 DNA: TGTGCCAGCACCGTAGCCGGGACAGGGAATGAAAAACTGTTTTTT